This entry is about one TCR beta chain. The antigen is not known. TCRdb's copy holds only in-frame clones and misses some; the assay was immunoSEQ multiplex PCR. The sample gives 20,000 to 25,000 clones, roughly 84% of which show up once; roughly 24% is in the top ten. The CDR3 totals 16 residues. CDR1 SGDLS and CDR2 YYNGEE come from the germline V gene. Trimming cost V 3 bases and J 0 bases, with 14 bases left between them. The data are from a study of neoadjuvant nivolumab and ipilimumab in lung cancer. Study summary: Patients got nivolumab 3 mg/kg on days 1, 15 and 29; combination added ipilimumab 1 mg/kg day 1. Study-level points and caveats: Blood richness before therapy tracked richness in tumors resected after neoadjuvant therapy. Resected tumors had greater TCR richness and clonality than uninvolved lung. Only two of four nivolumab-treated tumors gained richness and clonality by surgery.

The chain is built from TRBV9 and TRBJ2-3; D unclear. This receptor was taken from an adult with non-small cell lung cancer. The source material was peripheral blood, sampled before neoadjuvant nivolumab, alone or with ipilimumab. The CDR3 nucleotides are TGTGCCAGCAGCGACCCCCTGAAGGCGAGCACAGATACGCAGTATTTT. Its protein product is CASSDPLKASTDTQYF. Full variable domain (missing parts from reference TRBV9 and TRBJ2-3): DSGVTQTPKHLITATGQRVTLRCSPRSGDLSVYWYQQSLDQGLQFLIQYYNGEERAKGNILERFSAQQFPDLHSELNLSSLELGDSALYFCASSDPLKASTDTQYFGPGTRLTVL.